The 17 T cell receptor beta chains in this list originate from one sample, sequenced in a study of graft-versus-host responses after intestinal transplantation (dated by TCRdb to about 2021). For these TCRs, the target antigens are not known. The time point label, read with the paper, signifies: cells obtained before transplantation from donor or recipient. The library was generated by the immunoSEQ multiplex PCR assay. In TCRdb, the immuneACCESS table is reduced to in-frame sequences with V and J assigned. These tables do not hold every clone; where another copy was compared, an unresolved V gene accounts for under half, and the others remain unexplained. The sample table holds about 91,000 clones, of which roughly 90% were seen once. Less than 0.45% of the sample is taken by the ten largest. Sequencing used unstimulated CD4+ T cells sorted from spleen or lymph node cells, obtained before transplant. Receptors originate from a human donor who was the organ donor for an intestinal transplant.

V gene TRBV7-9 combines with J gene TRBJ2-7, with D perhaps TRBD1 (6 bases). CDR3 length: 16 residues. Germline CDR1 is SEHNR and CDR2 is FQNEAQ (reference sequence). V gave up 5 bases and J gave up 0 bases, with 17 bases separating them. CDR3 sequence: CASSVRGTQYSYEQYF. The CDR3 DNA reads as TGTGCCAGCAGCGTCCGTGGGACACAATACTCCTACGAGCAGTACTTC.

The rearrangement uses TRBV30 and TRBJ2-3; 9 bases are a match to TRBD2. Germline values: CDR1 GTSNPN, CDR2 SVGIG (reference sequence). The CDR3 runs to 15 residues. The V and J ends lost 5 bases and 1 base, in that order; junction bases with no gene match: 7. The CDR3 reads CAWVLLAGGTDTQYF. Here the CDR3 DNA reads TGTGCCTGGGTCCTCTTAGCGGGGGGCACAGATACGCAGTATTTT.

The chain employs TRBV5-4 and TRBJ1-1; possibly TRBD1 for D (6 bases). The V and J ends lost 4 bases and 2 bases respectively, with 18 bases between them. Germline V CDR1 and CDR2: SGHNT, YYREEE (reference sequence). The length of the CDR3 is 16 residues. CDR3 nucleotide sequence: TGTGCCAGCAGCCCTATGGTACAGGGCTTTAACACTGAAGCTTTCTTT. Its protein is CASSPMVQGFNTEAFF.

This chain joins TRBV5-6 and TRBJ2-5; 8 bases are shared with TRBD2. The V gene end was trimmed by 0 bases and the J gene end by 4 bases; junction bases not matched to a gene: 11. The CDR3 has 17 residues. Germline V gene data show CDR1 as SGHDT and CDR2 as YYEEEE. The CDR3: CASSLDLVAGLGETQYF. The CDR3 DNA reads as TGTGCCAGCAGCTTGGATTTAGTAGCGGGATTGGGAGAGACCCAGTACTTC.

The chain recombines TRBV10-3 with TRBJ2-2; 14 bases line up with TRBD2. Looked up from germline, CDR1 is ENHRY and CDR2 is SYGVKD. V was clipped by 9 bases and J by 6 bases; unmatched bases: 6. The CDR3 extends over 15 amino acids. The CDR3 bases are TGTGCCATTGGGACTAGCGGGAGAGGGGCCGGGGAGCTGTTTTTT. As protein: CAIGTSGRGAGELFF.

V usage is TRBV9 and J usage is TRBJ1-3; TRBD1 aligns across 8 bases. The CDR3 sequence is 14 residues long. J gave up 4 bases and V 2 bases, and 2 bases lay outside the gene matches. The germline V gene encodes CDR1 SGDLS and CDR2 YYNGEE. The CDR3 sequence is CASSVGDRGNTIYF. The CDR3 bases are TGTGCCAGCAGCGTGGGGGACAGGGGAAACACCATATATTTT.

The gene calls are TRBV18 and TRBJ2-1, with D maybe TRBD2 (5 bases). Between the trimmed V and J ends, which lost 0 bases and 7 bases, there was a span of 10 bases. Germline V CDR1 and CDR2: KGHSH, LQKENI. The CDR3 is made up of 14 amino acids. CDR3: CASSPPRVSNEQFF. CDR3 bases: TGTGCCAGCTCACCACCGAGGGTATCAAATGAGCAGTTCTTC.

The DNA for the CDR3 is TGTGCCAGCAGCGTACCGGGACTAGCGGGAGTGAATGAGCAGTTCTTC. This encodes CASSVPGLAGVNEQFF. The gene calls are TRBV9 and TRBJ2-1; 14 bases fit TRBD2. This CDR3 region has 16 residues. V lost 1 base to trimming and J lost 7 bases; unmatched junction nucleotides: 4. CDR1 is SGDLS, CDR2 YYNGEE, per germline. The full variable domain, its missing parts supplied by reference TRBV9 and TRBJ2-1, is DSGVTQTPKHLITATGQRVTLRCSPRSGDLSVYWYQQSLDQGLQFLIQYYNGEERAKGNILERFSAQQFPDLHSELNLSSLELGDSALYFCASSVPGLAGVNEQFFGPGTRLTVL.

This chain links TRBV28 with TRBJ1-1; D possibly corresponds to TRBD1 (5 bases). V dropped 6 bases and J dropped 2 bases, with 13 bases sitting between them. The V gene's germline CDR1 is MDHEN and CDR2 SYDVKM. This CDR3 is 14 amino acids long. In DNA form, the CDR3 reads TGTGCCAGCAGGGGTAAGGGGATTAACACTGAAGCTTTCTTT. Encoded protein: CASRGKGINTEAFF.

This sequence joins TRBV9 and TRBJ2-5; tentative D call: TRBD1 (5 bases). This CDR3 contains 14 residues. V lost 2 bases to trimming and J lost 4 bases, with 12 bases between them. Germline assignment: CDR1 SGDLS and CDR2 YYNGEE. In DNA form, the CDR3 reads TGTGCCAGCAGCGTGGTGGTTGGGGCAGAGACCCAGTACTTC. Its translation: CASSVVVGAETQYF.

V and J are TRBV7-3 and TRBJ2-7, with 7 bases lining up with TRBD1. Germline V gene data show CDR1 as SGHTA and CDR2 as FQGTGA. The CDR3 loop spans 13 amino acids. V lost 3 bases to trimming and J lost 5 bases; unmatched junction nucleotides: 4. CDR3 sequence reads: CASSFRGIDEQYF. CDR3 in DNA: TGTGCCAGCAGCTTCAGGGGGATAGACGAGCAGTACTTC.

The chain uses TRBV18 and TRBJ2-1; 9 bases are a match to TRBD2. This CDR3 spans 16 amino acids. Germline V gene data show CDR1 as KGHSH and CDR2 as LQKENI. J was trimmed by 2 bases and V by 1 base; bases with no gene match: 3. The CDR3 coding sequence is TGTGCCAGCTCACCACTCAGCGGGGGGACCTACAATGAGCAGTTCTTC. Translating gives CASSPLSGGTYNEQFF.

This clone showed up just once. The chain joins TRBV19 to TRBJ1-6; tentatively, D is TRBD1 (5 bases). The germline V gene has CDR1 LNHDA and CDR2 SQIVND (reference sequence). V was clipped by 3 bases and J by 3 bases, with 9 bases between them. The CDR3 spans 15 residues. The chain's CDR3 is CASSMTDLYNSPLHF. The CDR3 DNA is TGTGCCAGTAGTATGACAGACCTCTATAATTCACCCCTCCACTTT. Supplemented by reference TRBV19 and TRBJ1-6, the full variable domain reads DGGITQSPKYLFRKEGQNVTLSCEQNLNHDAMYWYRQDPGQGLRLIYYSQIVNDFQKGDIAEGYSVSREKKESFPLTVTSAQKNPTAFYLCASSMTDLYNSPLHFGNGTRLTVT.

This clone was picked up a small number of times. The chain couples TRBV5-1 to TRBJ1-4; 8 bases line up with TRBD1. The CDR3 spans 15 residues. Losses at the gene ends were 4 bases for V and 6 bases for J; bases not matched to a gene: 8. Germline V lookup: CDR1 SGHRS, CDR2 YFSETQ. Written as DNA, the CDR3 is TGCGCCAGCAGCCTACAGGGGGTAGTGGATGAAAAACTGTTTTTT. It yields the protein CASSLQGVVDEKLFF.

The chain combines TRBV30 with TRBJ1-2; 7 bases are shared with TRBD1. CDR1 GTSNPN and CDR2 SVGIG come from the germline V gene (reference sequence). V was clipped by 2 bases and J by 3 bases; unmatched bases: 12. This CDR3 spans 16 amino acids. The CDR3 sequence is CAWSPPPGQRYYGYTF. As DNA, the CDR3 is TGTGCCTGGAGTCCCCCCCCGGGACAGCGTTACTATGGCTACACCTTC.

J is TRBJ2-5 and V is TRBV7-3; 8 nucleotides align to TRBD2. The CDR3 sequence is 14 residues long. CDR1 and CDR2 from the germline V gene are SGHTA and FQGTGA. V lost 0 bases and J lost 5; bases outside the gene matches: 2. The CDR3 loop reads CASSLTRGAETQYF. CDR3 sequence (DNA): TGTGCCAGCAGCTTAACGCGGGGGGCGGAGACCCAGTACTTC.

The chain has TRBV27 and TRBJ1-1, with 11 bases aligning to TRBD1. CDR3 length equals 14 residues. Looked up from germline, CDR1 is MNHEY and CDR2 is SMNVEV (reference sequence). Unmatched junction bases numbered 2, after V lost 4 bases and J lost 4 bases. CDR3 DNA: TGTGCCAGCAGTTCCGGGACAGGGGGCACTGAAGCTTTCTTT. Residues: CASSSGTGGTEAFF.